This T cell receptor (beta chain) derives from a study of memory CD4+ T cells and cytomegalovirus serostatus. Study summary: Healthy Belgian adult donors included roughly ten CMV-positive and about two dozen CMV-negative people. The study's findings and limits: 67 of 164 known CMV-associated TCRbeta sequences appeared in CD4+ memory.

Single viable CD3+CD4+CD8-CD45RO+ cells were sorted as the memory CD4+ T cells. A word on this clone: The antigen is not known.

In the original analysis: After removing out-of-frame reads, over 2 million distinct TCRbeta sequences remained. Repertoires were generated with immunoSEQ multiplex PCR, while TCRdb's copy carries only in-frame clones and drops some. That table furnishes V, J and clone size, whereas the DNA furnished D and trimming. Of roughly 48,000 clones listed, about 86% were seen once; the top ten hold 2%. The sequence came from an adult in good health and CMV-seropositive. Sequences were obtained from memory CD4+ T cells from blood.

The CDR3 loop is CASSYGGAGGNSPLHF. DNA for the CDR3: TGTGCCAGCAGTTACGGGGGGGCAGGGGGCAATTCACCCCTCCACTTT. The rearrangement links TRBV6-5 to TRBJ1-6; TRBD1 agrees at 8 bases. The CDR3 spans 16 residues. The V segment lost 2 bases and the J segment 7 bases; nucleotides outside the gene matches: 7. Per germline, CDR1 MNHEY and CDR2 SVGAGI.